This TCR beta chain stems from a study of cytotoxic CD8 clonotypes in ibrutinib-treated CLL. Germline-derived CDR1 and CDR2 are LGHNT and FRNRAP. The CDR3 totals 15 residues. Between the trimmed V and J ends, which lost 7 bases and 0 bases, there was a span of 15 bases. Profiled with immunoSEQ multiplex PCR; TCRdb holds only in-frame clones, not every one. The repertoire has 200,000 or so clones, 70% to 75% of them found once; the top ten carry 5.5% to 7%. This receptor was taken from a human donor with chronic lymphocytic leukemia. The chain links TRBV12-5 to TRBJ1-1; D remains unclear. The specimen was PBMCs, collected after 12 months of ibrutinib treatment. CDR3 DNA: TGTGCTAGTGCCGCGGACGGGGAACTGAACACTGAAGCTTTCTTT. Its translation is CASAADGELNTEAFF.